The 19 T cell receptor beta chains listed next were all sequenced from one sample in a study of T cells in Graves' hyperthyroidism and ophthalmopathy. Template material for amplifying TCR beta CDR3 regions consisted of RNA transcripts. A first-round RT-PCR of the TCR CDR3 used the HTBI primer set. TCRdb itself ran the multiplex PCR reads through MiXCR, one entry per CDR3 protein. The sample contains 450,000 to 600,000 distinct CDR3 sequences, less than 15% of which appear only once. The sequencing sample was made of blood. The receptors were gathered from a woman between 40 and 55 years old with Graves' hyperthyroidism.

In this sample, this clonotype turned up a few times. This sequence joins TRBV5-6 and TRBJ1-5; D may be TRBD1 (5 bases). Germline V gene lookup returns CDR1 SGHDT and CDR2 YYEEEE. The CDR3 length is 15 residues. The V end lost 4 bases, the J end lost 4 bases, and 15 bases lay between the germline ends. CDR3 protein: CASSRGGLLNQPQHF. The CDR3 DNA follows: TGTGCCAGCAGCCGGGGCGGATTACTAAATCAGCCCCAGCATTTT. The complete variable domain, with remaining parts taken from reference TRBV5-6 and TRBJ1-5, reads DAGVTQSPTHLIKTRGQQVTLRCSPKSGHDTVSWYQQALGQGPQFIFQYYEEEERQRGNFPDRFSGHQFPNYSSELNVNALLLGDSALYLCASSRGGLLNQPQHFGDGTRLSIL.

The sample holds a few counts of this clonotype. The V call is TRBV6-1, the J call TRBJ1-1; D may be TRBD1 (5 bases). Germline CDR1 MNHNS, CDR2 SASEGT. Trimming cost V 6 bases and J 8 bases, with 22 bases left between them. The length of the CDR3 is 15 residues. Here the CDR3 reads CASSPREGLPTEAFF. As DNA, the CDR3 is TGTGCCAGCAGCCCTCGCGAGGGGCTGCCAACCGAAGCTTTCTTT.

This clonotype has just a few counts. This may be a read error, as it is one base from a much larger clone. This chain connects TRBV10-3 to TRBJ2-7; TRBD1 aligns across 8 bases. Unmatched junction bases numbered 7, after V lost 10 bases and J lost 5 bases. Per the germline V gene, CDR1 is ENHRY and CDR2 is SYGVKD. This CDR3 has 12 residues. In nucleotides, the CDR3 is TGTGCCAACCAGGGGGCGAGGAACGAGCAGTACTTC. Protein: CANQGARNEQYF.

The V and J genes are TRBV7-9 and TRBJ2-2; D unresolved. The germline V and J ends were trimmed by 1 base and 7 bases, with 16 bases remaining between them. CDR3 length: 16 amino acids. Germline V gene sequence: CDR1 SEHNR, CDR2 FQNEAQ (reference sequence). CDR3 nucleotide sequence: TGTGCCAGCAGCTTAGAGGGCAGACGCCCGGGCGGGGAGCTGTTTTTT. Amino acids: CASSLEGRRPGGELFF.

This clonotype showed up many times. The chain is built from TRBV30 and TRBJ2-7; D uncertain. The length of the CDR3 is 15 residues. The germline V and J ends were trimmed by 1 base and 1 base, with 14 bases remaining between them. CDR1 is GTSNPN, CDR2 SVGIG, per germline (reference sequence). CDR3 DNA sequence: TGTGCCTGGAGTGGTCCCGACGGCACTTCCTACGAGCAGTACTTC. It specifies CAWSGPDGTSYEQYF.

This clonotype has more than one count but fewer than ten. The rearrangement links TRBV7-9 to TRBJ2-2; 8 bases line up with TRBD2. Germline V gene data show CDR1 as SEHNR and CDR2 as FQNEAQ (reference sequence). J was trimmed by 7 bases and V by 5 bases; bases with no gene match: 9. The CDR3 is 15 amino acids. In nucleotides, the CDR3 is TGTGCCAGCAGCCTCAGAGCGGGAGTGGTCGGGGAGCTGTTTTTT. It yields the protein CASSLRAGVVGELFF.

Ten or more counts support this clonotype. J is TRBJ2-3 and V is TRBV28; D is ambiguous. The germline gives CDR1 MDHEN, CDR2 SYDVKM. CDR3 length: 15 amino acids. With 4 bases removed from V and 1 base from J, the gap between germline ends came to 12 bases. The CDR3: CASSSFPAGTDTQYF. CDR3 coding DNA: TGTGCCAGCAGTTCGTTTCCAGCAGGCACAGATACGCAGTATTTT. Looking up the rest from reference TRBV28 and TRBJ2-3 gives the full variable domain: DVKVTQSSRYLVKRTGEKVFLECVQDMDHENMFWYRQDPGLGLRLIYFSYDVKMKEKGDIPEGYSVSREKKERFSLILESASTNQTSMYLCASSSFPAGTDTQYFGPGTRLTVL.

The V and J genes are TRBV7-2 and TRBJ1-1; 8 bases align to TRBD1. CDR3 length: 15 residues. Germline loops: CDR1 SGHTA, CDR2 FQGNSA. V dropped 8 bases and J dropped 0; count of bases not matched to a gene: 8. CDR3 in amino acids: CASARTGQVNTEAFF. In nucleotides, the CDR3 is TGTGCCAGCGCCAGGACGGGACAGGTGAACACTGAAGCTTTCTTT. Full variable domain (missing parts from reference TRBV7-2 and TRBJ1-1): GAGVSQSPSNKVTEKGKDVELRCDPISGHTALYWYRQSLGQGLEFLIYFQGNSAPDKSGLPSDRFSAERTGGSVSTLTIQRTQQEDSAVYLCASARTGQVNTEAFFGQGTRLTVV.

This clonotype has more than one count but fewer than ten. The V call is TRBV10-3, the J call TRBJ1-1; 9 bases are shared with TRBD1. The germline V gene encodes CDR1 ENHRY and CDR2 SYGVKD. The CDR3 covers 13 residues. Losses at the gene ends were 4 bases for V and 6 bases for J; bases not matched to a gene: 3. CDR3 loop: CAISGGQGPEAFF. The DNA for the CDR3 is TGTGCCATCAGTGGCGGACAGGGGCCTGAAGCTTTCTTT.

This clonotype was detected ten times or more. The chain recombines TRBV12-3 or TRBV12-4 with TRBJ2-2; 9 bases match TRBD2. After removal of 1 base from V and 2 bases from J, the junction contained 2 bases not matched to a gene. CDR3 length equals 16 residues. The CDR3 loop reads CASSLGLAENTGELFF. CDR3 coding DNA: TGTGCCAGCAGTTTAGGACTAGCGGAAAACACCGGGGAGCTGTTTTTT.

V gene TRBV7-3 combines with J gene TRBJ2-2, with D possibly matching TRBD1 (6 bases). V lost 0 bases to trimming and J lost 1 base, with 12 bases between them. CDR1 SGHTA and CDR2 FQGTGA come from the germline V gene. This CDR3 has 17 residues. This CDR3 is CASSLTPSGVNTGELFF. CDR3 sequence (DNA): TGTGCCAGCAGCTTAACGCCCTCAGGGGTGAACACCGGGGAGCTGTTTTTT.

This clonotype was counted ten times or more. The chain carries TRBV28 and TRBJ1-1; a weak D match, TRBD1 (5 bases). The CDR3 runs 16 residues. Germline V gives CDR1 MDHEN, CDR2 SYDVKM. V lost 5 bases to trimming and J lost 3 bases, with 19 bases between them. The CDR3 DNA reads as TGTGCCAGCAGTCCCCCTTCCGGACAAGGTTACACTGAAGCTTTCTTT. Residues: CASSPPSGQGYTEAFF.

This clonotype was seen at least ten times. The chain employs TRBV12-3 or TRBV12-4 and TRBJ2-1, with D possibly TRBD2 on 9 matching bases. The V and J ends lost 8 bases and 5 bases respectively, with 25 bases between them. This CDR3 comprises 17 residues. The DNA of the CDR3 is TGTGCCAGCCGGGCGGACAGGGCTCTAGCGGGGAACAATGAGCAGTTCTTC. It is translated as CASRADRALAGNNEQFF.

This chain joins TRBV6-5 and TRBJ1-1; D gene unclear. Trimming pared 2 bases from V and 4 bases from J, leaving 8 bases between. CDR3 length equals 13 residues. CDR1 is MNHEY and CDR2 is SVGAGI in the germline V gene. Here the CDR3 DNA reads TGTGCCAGCAGTTACAGGTACGGCACTGAAGCTTTCTTT. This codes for CASSYRYGTEAFF.

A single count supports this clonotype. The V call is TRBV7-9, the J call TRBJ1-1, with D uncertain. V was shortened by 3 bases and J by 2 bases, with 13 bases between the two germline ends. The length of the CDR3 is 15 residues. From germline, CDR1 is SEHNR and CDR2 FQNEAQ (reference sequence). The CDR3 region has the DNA TGTGCCAGCAGCTTGGCCGGAGCCATAAACACTGAAGCTTTCTTT. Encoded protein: CASSLAGAINTEAFF.

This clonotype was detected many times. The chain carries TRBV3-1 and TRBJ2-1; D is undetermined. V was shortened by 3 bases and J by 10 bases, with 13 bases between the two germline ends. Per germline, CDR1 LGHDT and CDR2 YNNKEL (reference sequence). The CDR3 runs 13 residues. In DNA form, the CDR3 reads TGTGCCAGCAGCCATCTACTATTATGGGAGCAGTTCTTC. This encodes CASSHLLLWEQFF.

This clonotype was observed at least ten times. The CDR3 sequence: CASSLGGREYTGELFF. In nucleotides, the CDR3 is TGCGCCAGCAGCCTGGGAGGGCGGGAGTACACCGGGGAGCTGTTTTTT. The chain has TRBV5-1 and TRBJ2-2; TRBD2 agrees at 7 bases. Per germline, CDR1 SGHRS and CDR2 YFSETQ. J lost 3 bases, V lost 4 bases, and 9 bases had no gene match. The CDR3 runs 16 residues.

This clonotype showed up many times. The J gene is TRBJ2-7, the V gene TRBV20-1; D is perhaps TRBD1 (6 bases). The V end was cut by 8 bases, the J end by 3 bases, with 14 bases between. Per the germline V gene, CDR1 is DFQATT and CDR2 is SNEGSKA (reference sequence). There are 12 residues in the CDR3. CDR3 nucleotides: TGCAGTAGTTTTGAACAGGGCTACGAGCAGTACTTC. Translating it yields CSSFEQGYEQYF.

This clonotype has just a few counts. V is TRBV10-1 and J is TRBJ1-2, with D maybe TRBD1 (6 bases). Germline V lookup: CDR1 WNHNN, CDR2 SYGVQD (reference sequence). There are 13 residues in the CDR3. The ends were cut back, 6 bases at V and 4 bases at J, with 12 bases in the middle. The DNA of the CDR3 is TGCGCCAGCAGCGCCGGACAGTTCTATGGCTACACCTTC. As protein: CASSAGQFYGYTF.